These 21 T cell receptor beta chains share one sample of origin, sequenced in a study of blood T cell repertoires in COVID-19. This table comes from immunoSEQ multiplex PCR, and its TCRdb copy is limited to in-frame clones, with some not included. This sample has 500,000 or so clones, with roughly 87% found just once. The sequenced material came from PBMCs or T cells enriched from blood (not recorded which). The receptor source for this set is a woman aged 18 to 35 who had recovered from COVID-19.

The chain couples TRBV27 to TRBJ2-1; possible D gene TRBD2, 6 bases. Deletions cut 3 bases from V and 0 bases from J, with 12 bases between. Germline CDR1 and CDR2: MNHEY and SMNVEV (reference sequence). This CDR3 has 16 residues. The CDR3 DNA is TGTGCCAGCAGTTTGGACTGGAGGGTCTCCTACAATGAGCAGTTCTTC. Translation: CASSLDWRVSYNEQFF.

The chain is built from TRBV10-3 and TRBJ1-2; maybe TRBD1 (5 bases). This CDR3 spans 15 amino acids. Looked up from germline, CDR1 is ENHRY and CDR2 is SYGVKD. Between the trimmed V and J ends, which lost 2 bases and 1 base, there was a span of 11 bases. The CDR3 sequence is CAISEGTGGNYGYTF. The CDR3 DNA reads as TGTGCCATCAGTGAGGGAACCGGGGGTAACTATGGCTACACCTTC.

V is TRBV5-1 and J is TRBJ2-7; tentative D call: TRBD1 (7 bases). The CDR3 is 15 residues long. Germline V gene sequence: CDR1 SGHRS, CDR2 YFSETQ. The V and J ends lost 4 bases and 3 bases respectively, with 17 bases between them. DNA of the CDR3: TGCGCCAGCAGCCCGGAGGGCAGGGGGAACTACGAGCAGTACTTC. As protein: CASSPEGRGNYEQYF. Filled out from reference TRBV5-1 and TRBJ2-7, the complete variable domain reads KAGVTQTPRYLIKTRGQQVTLSCSPISGHRSVSWYQQTPGQGLQFLFEYFSETQRNKGNFPGRFSGRQFSNSRSEMNVSTLELGDSALYLCASSPEGRGNYEQYFGPGTRLTVT.

The chain employs TRBV28 and TRBJ1-2; the match to TRBD1 covers 8 bases. Germline-derived CDR1 and CDR2 are MDHEN and SYDVKM. The length of the CDR3 is 14 residues. J gave up 3 bases and V 6 bases, and 6 bases lay outside the gene matches. The CDR3 sequence: CASSLQGGDYGYTF. The CDR3 nucleotides read TGTGCCAGCAGCCTACAGGGGGGCGACTATGGCTACACCTTC.

The rearrangement uses TRBV11-2 and TRBJ1-1; 7 nucleotides align to TRBD1. Unmatched junction bases numbered 7, after V lost 5 bases and J lost 1 base. CDR1 and CDR2 from the germline V gene are SGHAT and FQNNGV. The CDR3 is made up of 15 amino acids. CDR3 coding DNA: TGTGCCAGCAGCCCTTTCGGACAGGCGAACACTGAAGCTTTCTTT. It translates to CASSPFGQANTEAFF.

The chain carries TRBV5-6 and TRBJ2-2; 8 bases fit TRBD1. The CDR3 has 18 residues. Germline-derived CDR1 and CDR2 are SGHDT and YYEEEE. The junction had 12 bases not matched to a gene; V was cut back by 0 bases and J by 5 bases. CDR3 protein: CASSLAGWTGMETGELFF. The CDR3 DNA reads TGTGCCAGCAGCTTGGCGGGTTGGACAGGGATGGAGACCGGGGAGCTGTTTTTT.

The chain recombines TRBV2 with TRBJ1-6; no firm D call. The CDR3 contains 20 residues. Germline loops: CDR1 SNHLY, CDR2 FYNNEI. Trimming removed 3 bases at V and 1 base at J, with 22 bases between. The CDR3 DNA reads TGTGCCAGCAGTGAGGTTGGGCTGATAGGGAGCGGGTCCTATAATTCACCCCTCCACTTT. Translating gives CASSEVGLIGSGSYNSPLHF.

In DNA form, the CDR3 reads TGCGCCAGCAGCCAAGATCTCGGAGGCAATGAGCAGTTCTTC. Translating it yields CASSQDLGGNEQFF. This rearrangement joins TRBV4-1 to TRBJ2-1, with a possible D match to TRBD2 (5 bases). Trimming pared 0 bases from V and 6 bases from J, leaving 9 bases between. Germline loops: CDR1 MGHRA, CDR2 YSYEKL. CDR3 length equals 14 residues.

This chain uses TRBV7-6 with TRBJ2-3; D perhaps matches TRBD1 (8 bases). CDR1 SGHVS and CDR2 FNYEAQ come from the germline V gene. The length of the CDR3 is 15 residues. Trimming took off 2 bases at V and 4 bases at J, with 13 bases between the two ends. In nucleotides, the CDR3 is TGTGCCAGCAGCTTACGACAGGGGAGGGCAGATACGCAGTATTTT. Protein: CASSLRQGRADTQYF. The whole variable domain, remainder taken from reference TRBV7-6 and TRBJ2-3, is GAGVSQSPRYKVTKRGQDVALRCDPISGHVSLYWYRQALGQGPEFLTYFNYEAQQDKSGLPNDRFSAERPEGSISTLTIQRTEQRDSAMYRCASSLRQGRADTQYFGPGTRLTVL.

This chain joins TRBV6-5 and TRBJ2-7; 8 bases match TRBD2. Trimming removed 7 bases from V and 6 bases from J; junction bases left unmatched: 11. Germline CDR1 reads MNHEY; CDR2 reads SVGAGI. CDR3 length: 14 residues. DNA of the CDR3: TGTGCCAGCACCAGCGGGGGCCCCAGTGTCGAGCAGTACTTC. Translation: CASTSGGPSVEQYF.

This sequence joins TRBV30 and TRBJ1-5, with 12 nucleotides matching TRBD1. Unmatched junction bases numbered 8, after V lost 2 bases and J lost 6 bases. The germline gives CDR1 GTSNPN, CDR2 SVGIG (reference sequence). The CDR3 is 16 residues long. CDR3 protein: CAWSIGGTGGTQPQHF. The CDR3 nucleotides are TGTGCCTGGAGTATAGGGGGGACAGGGGGCACTCAGCCCCAGCATTTT.

This chain uses TRBV6-4 with TRBJ1-1, with D possibly being TRBD1 (6 bases). The CDR3 totals 13 residues. CDR1 is MRHNA, CDR2 SNTAGT, per germline. Between the trimmed V and J ends, which lost 5 bases and 3 bases, there was a span of 10 bases. Here the CDR3 reads CASSIGGDTEAFF. The DNA of the CDR3 is TGTGCCAGCAGTATAGGGGGTGACACTGAAGCTTTCTTT.

The CDR3 here is CASTPSDGKGNQPQHF. In DNA, the CDR3 is TGTGCCAGCACCCCCTCCGACGGGAAGGGAAATCAGCCCCAGCATTTT. The chain recombines TRBV28 with TRBJ1-5; D is undetermined. Germline assignment: CDR1 MDHEN and CDR2 SYDVKM. Trimming stripped 7 bases from V and 4 bases from J, with 20 bases between. The CDR3 consists of 16 residues.

The chain couples TRBV28 to TRBJ1-2, with 7 bases aligning to TRBD1. Germline values: CDR1 MDHEN, CDR2 SYDVKM. The J segment lost 4 bases and the V segment lost 2 bases, leaving 7 bases of the junction unmatched. The CDR3 loop spans 15 amino acids. The CDR3 nucleotides read TGTGCCAGCAGTTTACGACAGGGAGGTGGCTATGGCTACACCTTC. It translates to CASSLRQGGGYGYTF.

The chain carries TRBV27 and TRBJ1-5; 10 bases line up with TRBD1. V gave up 7 bases and J gave up 6 bases; unmatched junction bases: 9. CDR3 length: 15 residues. The germline V gene encodes CDR1 MNHEY and CDR2 SMNVEV (reference sequence). Here the CDR3 reads CASTPQRDRGQPQHF. The CDR3 DNA follows: TGTGCCAGCACTCCTCAACGGGACAGGGGTCAGCCCCAGCATTTT.

The chain is built from TRBV4-1 and TRBJ2-4; D may be TRBD2 (6 bases). The germline V gene encodes CDR1 MGHRA and CDR2 YSYEKL. The CDR3 totals 14 residues. Trimming took 1 base from V and 6 from J, leaving 10 bases between them. CDR3 sequence reads: CASSQVAGINIQYF. The CDR3 nucleotides are TGCGCCAGCAGCCAAGTGGCGGGGATAAACATTCAGTACTTC.

The gene calls are TRBV28 and TRBJ1-2; 7 bases map to TRBD1. The germline V gene has CDR1 MDHEN and CDR2 SYDVKM. This CDR3 has 16 residues. The J segment lost 3 bases and the V segment lost 6 bases, leaving 13 bases of the junction unmatched. CDR3 residues: CASSPWTTGRDYGYTF. DNA of the CDR3: TGTGCCAGCAGCCCATGGACGACAGGGCGAGACTATGGCTACACCTTC.

V usage is TRBV2 and J usage is TRBJ1-5; the D is unclear. The CDR3 spans 13 residues. The V gene lost 7 bases and the J gene lost 4 bases, with 11 bases spanning the gap. Germline CDR1 is SNHLY and CDR2 is FYNNEI. For the CDR3, the DNA is TGTGCCAGCACCCCCTTATTAAATCAGCCCCAGCATTTT. It translates to CASTPLLNQPQHF.

The genes are TRBV10-3 and TRBJ2-5; 10 nucleotides line up with TRBD1. The CDR3 covers 14 residues. J lost 7 bases, V lost 6 bases, and 8 bases had no gene match. Per germline, CDR1 ENHRY and CDR2 SYGVKD. The CDR3 DNA is TGTGCCATCAGGTCCGGGACAGGGGAAGGGACCCAGTACTTC. Amino acid sequence: CAIRSGTGEGTQYF.

The genes are TRBV6-5 and TRBJ1-1, with unresolved D. The CDR3 is 13 residues long. CDR1 and CDR2 (germline): MNHEY, SVGAGI. V was cut by 7 bases and J by 4 bases, with 13 bases left in between. CDR3 amino acids: CASILPGGTEAFF. CDR3 bases: TGTGCCAGCATCTTGCCGGGAGGCACTGAAGCTTTCTTT.

This clone was counted a single time. J is TRBJ2-1 and V is TRBV2; possibly TRBD2 for D (6 bases). Per germline, CDR1 SNHLY and CDR2 FYNNEI. The germline V and J ends were trimmed by 6 bases and 4 bases, with 13 bases remaining between them. The CDR3 is 14 residues long. CDR3 in DNA: TGTGCCAGCAGCGCTAGGCGGGGTTACAATGAGCAGTTCTTC. Protein sequence: CASSARRGYNEQFF.